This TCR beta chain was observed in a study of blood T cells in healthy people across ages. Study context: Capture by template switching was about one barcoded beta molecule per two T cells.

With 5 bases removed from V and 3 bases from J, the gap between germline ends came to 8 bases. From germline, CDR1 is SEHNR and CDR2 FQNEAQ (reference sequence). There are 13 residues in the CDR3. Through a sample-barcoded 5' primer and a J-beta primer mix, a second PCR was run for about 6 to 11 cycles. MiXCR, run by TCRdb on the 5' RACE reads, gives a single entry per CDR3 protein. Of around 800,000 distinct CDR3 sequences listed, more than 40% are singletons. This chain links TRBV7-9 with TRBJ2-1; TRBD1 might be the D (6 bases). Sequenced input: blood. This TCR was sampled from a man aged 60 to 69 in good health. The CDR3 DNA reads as TGTGCCAGCAGCACGGGACACTACAATGAGCAGTTCTTC. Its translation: CASSTGHYNEQFF.